Listed here is a single T cell receptor beta chain. Its antigen is currently unknown. The protocol was immunoSEQ multiplex PCR, while the TCRdb copy is restricted to in-frame clones and leaves out a portion. The sample records about 58,000 clones, around 85% being singletons. The trim removed 6 bases at V and 5 bases at J, leaving 3 bases unmatched. CDR3 length: 15 amino acids. Germline CDR1 and CDR2: MDHEN and SYDVKM. This record comes from a study of lymphopenia after photon versus proton radiotherapy. Regarding the study as a whole: Proton therapy kept repertoires fairly stable, unlike photons, which gained effector/memory cells. Post-nadir diversity loss with photons came from oligoclonal expansion, particularly CD8+ Temra cells. Survival link was tested only in deceased patients; proton benefit remains a possibility. In patients who died, overall survival fell as post-nadir TCR diversity dropped more.

Sequenced here: peripheral blood, sampled from a patient treated with proton-based radiotherapy. The rearrangement links TRBV28 to TRBJ2-2; 13 bases are shared with TRBD2. The sequence was collected from a man aged 55 to 70 with pancreatic cancer. The CDR3 DNA follows: TGTGCCAGCAGACTAGCGGGAGGGACAACCGGGGAGCTGTTTTTT. Its translation: CASRLAGGTTGELFF.